Reported below is one T cell receptor (beta chain). The antigen is unknown. One end of the junction varies from germline; a read error may be responsible. A sample-barcoded 5' primer and a J-beta primer mix were used in a second PCR of roughly 7 to 11 cycles. Tags on each cDNA molecule came from a template-switch adaptor with 12 random nucleotides. TCRdb called the 5' RACE reads again in MiXCR, with one record for every CDR3 protein. The sample has around 620,000 distinct CDR3 sequences; 25% to 30% are singletons. Each donor's blood draw was 7.5 to 10 milliliters of peripheral blood. The sample is drawn from a study of blood T cells in healthy people across ages. General study results and limits: Among T cells, TCR beta diversity per million cells dropped roughly linearly as age rose. Diversity estimated from one million T cells was considered an underestimate.

Germline CDR1 MNHNS, CDR2 SASEGT. The CDR3 extends over 14 amino acids. The TCR originated in a woman in her 70s in good health. The chain joins TRBV6-1 to TRBJ1-1; possible D gene TRBD1, 5 bases. The source material was blood. The CDR3 DNA reads TGTGCCAGCGGTGAAGCGGGGGGGAACACTGAAGCTTTCTTT. It yields the protein CASGEAGGNTEAFF.